The rows below give T cell receptor beta chains drawn from one sample of a study of control samples from healthy donors and cancer patients. Assay used: immunoSEQ multiplex PCR; TCRdb lists only in-frame clones, some missing. The repertoire holds around 3,500 clones, with approximately 77% as singletons. Sequences were obtained from formalin-fixed, paraffin-embedded tissue. The receptors shown here come from a female donor with melanoma. CDR3s include the opening cysteine and the closing phenylalanine or tryptophan. D genes are given only for firm matches. Expanded clones get a size class; other rows say once, few or many, or leave the size out.

CDR3 protein | CDR3 DNA | V gene | D gene | clone size | J gene
CATSDPGDRENQPQHF | TGTGCCACCAGTGACCCCGGAGACAGGGAGAATCAGCCCCAGCATTTT | TRBV24-1 | TRBD1 | . | TRBJ1-5
CASSPTGTKTQYF | TGTGCCAGCTCACCCACAGGGACGAAGACCCAGTACTTC | TRBV18 | . | few | TRBJ2-5
CSVSTGGFSQETQYF | TGCAGCGTGTCCACAGGAGGATTTTCCCAAGAGACCCAGTACTTC | TRBV29-1 | . | . | TRBJ2-5
CASSLGGTLLYEQYF | TGTGCCAGCAGTTTAGGGGGTACACTCCTATACGAGCAGTACTTC | TRBV27 | . | . | TRBJ2-7
CASSPPWAVDEQFF | TGTGCCAGCTCACCACCTTGGGCGGTAGATGAGCAGTTCTTC | TRBV18 | . | . | TRBJ2-1
CASSLATYEQYF | TGTGCCAGCAGTTTAGCGACCTACGAGCAGTACTTC | TRBV12-3/TRBV12-4 | . | . | TRBJ2-7
CASSLFERARGGETQYF | TGTGCCAGCAGCCTATTCGAGCGGGCAAGGGGGGGGGAGACCCAGTACTTC | TRBV3-1/TRBV3-2 | . | . | TRBJ2-5
CASSPRVGGSTDTQYF | TGTGCCAGCTCACCACGGGTCGGTGGGAGCACAGATACGCAGTATTTT | TRBV18 | . | . | TRBJ2-3
CATRRERGLHGETQYF | TGTGCCACCAGAAGGGAGAGGGGCCTCCACGGGGAGACCCAGTACTTC | TRBV15 | . | . | TRBJ2-5
CASSGQGSTGELFF | TGTGCCAGCAGTGGACAGGGGAGCACCGGGGAGCTGTTTTTT | TRBV2 | TRBD1 | . | TRBJ2-2
CASRTTGDYGYTF | TGTGCCAGCAGGACGACAGGCGACTATGGCTACACCTTC | TRBV28 | . | . | TRBJ1-2
CASSEERTSVQYF | TGTGCCAGCAGTGAAGAGCGGACCTCGGTGCAGTACTTC | TRBV2 | . | . | TRBJ2-7
CASSFTPGNTIYF | TGTGCCAGCAGCTTTACTCCTGGAAACACCATATATTTT | TRBV5-6 | . | . | TRBJ1-3
CASSLATAWQGIYGYTF | TGTGCCAGCAGCTTAGCAACTGCATGGCAGGGTATCTATGGCTACACCTTC | TRBV7-2 | . | . | TRBJ1-2
CSASDRFTDTQYF | TGCAGTGCTAGTGACAGGTTCACAGATACGCAGTATTTT | TRBV20-1 | . | few | TRBJ2-3
CASSQPESLDKNIQYF | TGTGCCAGCAGCCAGCCCGAAAGCCTTGACAAAAACATTCAGTACTTC | TRBV14 | . | . | TRBJ2-4
CATSRGVRNEQFF | TGTGCCACCAGCAGAGGAGTGAGAAATGAGCAGTTCTTC | TRBV15 | . | . | TRBJ2-1
CAISGGNSYNEQFF | TGTGCCATCAGTGGCGGGAACTCCTACAATGAGCAGTTCTTC | TRBV10-3 | . | . | TRBJ2-1